The next 25 T cell receptor beta chains were all read from a single sample in a study of shared clonotypes between healthy human individuals. Data came from immunoSEQ multiplex PCR; TCRdb stores just in-frame clones and leaves some out. This sample has under 850,000 clones; roughly 92% occur once, and the top ten carry around 24%. The naive CD8 subset, CD45RO-negative cells positively selected for CCR7, excluded terminally differentiated effector memory CD45RA+ cells. The sample taken for sequencing was naive CD8+ T cells sorted from blood. Receptor source: a man aged 30-40 years in good health.

The J gene is TRBJ1-2, the V gene TRBV5-5; no clear D. Germline lookup yields CDR1 SGHKS and CDR2 YYEKEE (reference sequence). This CDR3 contains 9 residues. Trimming pared 6 bases from V and 8 bases from J, leaving 5 bases between. CDR3 DNA sequence: TGTGCCAGCATACCCGGCTACACCTTC. This encodes CASIPGYTF.

The chain carries TRBV5-1 and TRBJ2-7; D is possibly TRBD1 (6 bases). V was pared by 1 base and J by 6 bases, with 17 bases between. This CDR3 region has 15 residues. Germline CDR1 reads SGHRS; CDR2 reads YFSETQ. In DNA form, the CDR3 reads TGCGCCAGCAGCTTGTGGTCCGGGACAAGGCGCGAGCAGTACTTC. This translates into CASSLWSGTRREQYF.

The chain carries TRBV5-1 and TRBJ2-3; D may be TRBD2 (6 bases). The germline V gene has CDR1 SGHRS and CDR2 YFSETQ. CDR3 length: 19 amino acids. Between the trimmed V and J ends, which lost 1 base and 1 base, there was a span of 22 bases. The CDR3 here is CASSLLGLGTSIGTDTQYF. The CDR3 DNA is TGCGCCAGCAGCTTGTTGGGCTTGGGGACTTCAATCGGCACAGATACGCAGTATTTT.

This clone was observed a handful of times. Distinct nucleotide sequences in the sample also encode this CDR3. V is TRBV27 and J is TRBJ1-4; D ambiguous. The CDR3 covers 14 residues. Trimming took 1 base from V and 6 from J, leaving 9 bases between them. CDR1 is MNHEY and CDR2 is SMNVEV in the germline V gene (reference sequence). CDR3 DNA: TGTGCCAGCAGTTTATTGGGGTCGGATGAAAAACTGTTTTTT. This translates into CASSLLGSDEKLFF.

The rearrangement joins TRBV25-1 to TRBJ2-7, with D possibly being TRBD1 (6 bases). The CDR3 spans 14 residues. Germline assignment: CDR1 MGHDK and CDR2 SYGVNS. V was trimmed by 1 base and J by 0 bases, leaving 7 bases between them. As DNA, the CDR3 is TGTGCCAGCAGTGAATTGGACAGCTCCTACGAGCAGTACTTC. Protein sequence: CASSELDSSYEQYF.

The J gene is TRBJ1-5, the V gene TRBV28; D might be TRBD1 (6 bases). V gave up 3 bases and J gave up 2 bases, with 11 bases separating them. The length of the CDR3 is 15 residues. Looked up from germline, CDR1 is MDHEN and CDR2 is SYDVKM. The CDR3 loop reads CASSLRGSRNQPQHF. The CDR3 DNA sequence: TGTGCCAGCAGTTTGAGGGGGTCGCGCAATCAGCCCCAGCATTTT.

This clone has a handful of counts. This rearrangement joins TRBV6-4 to TRBJ1-5; 9 bases match TRBD1. V gave up 2 bases and J gave up 7 bases; unmatched junction bases: 12. Germline CDR1 reads MRHNA; CDR2 reads SNTAGT. CDR3 size: 17 residues. The CDR3, as DNA: TGTGCCAGCAGTGACCGGTCCCGGGACAGGGTGGGCCAGCCCCAGCATTTT. It specifies CASSDRSRDRVGQPQHF.

This rearrangement joins TRBV12-5 to TRBJ2-7, with D uncertain. The CDR3 spans 13 residues. Germline V gene sequence: CDR1 LGHNT, CDR2 FRNRAP. V was cut by 6 bases and J by 5 bases, with 14 bases left in between. DNA for the CDR3: TGTGCTAGTGGATTTAACGGAGCCGACGAGCAGTACTTC. Translating gives CASGFNGADEQYF.

The chain links TRBV10-3 to TRBJ1-1; D gene uncertain. Per germline, CDR1 ENHRY and CDR2 SYGVKD. The CDR3 is made up of 15 amino acids. Trimming took 1 base from V and 0 from J, leaving 9 bases between them. CDR3 protein: CAISELTNLNTEAFF. The CDR3 nucleotides read TGTGCCATCAGTGAGTTAACCAATCTGAACACTGAAGCTTTCTTT.

The chain is built from TRBV9 and TRBJ2-1; tentative D call: TRBD1 (5 bases). From germline, CDR1 is SGDLS and CDR2 YYNGEE. This CDR3 is 20 amino acids long. Trimming pared 4 bases from V and 5 bases from J, leaving 31 bases between. The CDR3 bases are TGTGCCAGCAGCCCCAACATAGTTGGGGCAGGGCTCGTTAAGGACAATGAGCAGTTCTTC. Protein sequence: CASSPNIVGAGLVKDNEQFF.

Here the CDR3 DNA reads TGTGCCAGCAGCTTTGGCGGGACGTCCCTGGATACGCAGTATTTT. This encodes CASSFGGTSLDTQYF. The rearrangement links TRBV7-2 to TRBJ2-3; a possible D gene is TRBD2 (6 bases). Germline V gene data show CDR1 as SGHTA and CDR2 as FQGNSA. CDR3 length equals 15 residues. V was pared by 3 bases and J by 6 bases, with 16 bases between.

This clone was picked up a small number of times. This chain joins TRBV23-1 and TRBJ2-7; 12 bases are shared with TRBD2. TRBV23-1 is an ORF; its function is uncertain. V trimming: 2 bases; J trimming: 3 bases; junction bases outside the gene matches: 11. This CDR3 region has 18 residues. The DNA for the CDR3 is TGCGCCAGCAGTCAACGGGGAAAAGTGACTAGCGGGAGCTACGAGCAGTACTTC. Translation gives CASSQRGKVTSGSYEQYF.

The chain is built from TRBV10-2 and TRBJ2-7, with D unclear. The V end lost 3 bases, the J end lost 2 bases, and 5 bases lay between the germline ends. The CDR3 covers 12 residues. Looked up from germline, CDR1 is WSHSY and CDR2 is SAAADI. The CDR3 nucleotides are TGCGCCAGCAGTGATGGTGCCTACGAGCAGTACTTC. It yields the protein CASSDGAYEQYF.

The genes are TRBV27 and TRBJ2-7; 7 bases map to TRBD1. Germline CDR1 is MNHEY and CDR2 is SMNVEV (reference sequence). V shed 6 bases, J shed 1 base, and the junction held 9 bases outside the gene matches. The CDR3 contains 15 residues. The CDR3 sequence is CASSYRDSTSYEQYF. CDR3 in DNA: TGTGCCAGCAGCTACCGGGACAGTACGTCCTACGAGCAGTACTTC.

The rearrangement joins TRBV7-8 to TRBJ2-1; perhaps TRBD2 as D (5 bases). V was pared by 5 bases and J by 8 bases, with 13 bases between. This CDR3 region has 13 residues. Germline V lookup: CDR1 SGHVS, CDR2 FQNEAQ. CDR3 DNA: TGTGCCAGCAGCACGGGGTCTAACTATGAGCAGTTCTTC. Translation gives CASSTGSNYEQFF.

CDR3 region: CSAYPQEQYF. In DNA form, the CDR3 reads TGCAGTGCATATCCTCAGGAGCAGTACTTC. The chain has TRBV20-1 and TRBJ2-7; no clear D gene. V shed 6 bases and J shed 7 bases, with 10 bases lying between them. The germline V gene has CDR1 DFQATT and CDR2 SNEGSKA (reference sequence). The CDR3 covers 10 residues.

The chain carries TRBV27 and TRBJ2-7, with 9 nucleotides matching TRBD2. The CDR3 runs 15 residues. V gave up 0 bases and J gave up 4 bases; unmatched junction bases: 4. Germline-derived CDR1 and CDR2 are MNHEY and SMNVEV (reference sequence). The CDR3 DNA reads TGTGCCAGCAGTTTATCGGGAGCGGGAGGATACGAGCAGTACTTC. Amino acid sequence: CASSLSGAGGYEQYF.

With regard to this clone: The same CDR3 is also encoded by other DNA sequences in this sample. The CDR3 coding sequence is TGTGCCAGCAGCTTAGCGGATAATGAGCAGTTCTTC. It specifies CASSLADNEQFF. The chain combines TRBV7-6 with TRBJ2-1; no definite D call. Germline assignment: CDR1 SGHVS and CDR2 FNYEAQ. V lost 0 bases and J lost 7, with 4 bases in between. CDR3 length: 12 residues.

The chain combines TRBV2 with TRBJ1-5; a weak D match, TRBD1 (5 bases). CDR1 and CDR2 (germline): SNHLY, FYNNEI. The CDR3 spans 14 residues. The V gene lost 0 bases and the J gene lost 8 bases, with 11 bases spanning the gap. CDR3 DNA: TGTGCCAGCAGTGAAGCGGGGCCGTTAGAGCCCCAGCATTTT. Translation: CASSEAGPLEPQHF.

V is TRBV4-1 and J is TRBJ1-2, with TRBD1 as a possible D gene (5 bases). Trimming stripped 5 bases from V and 4 bases from J, with 14 bases between. In germline, CDR1 is MGHRA, CDR2 YSYEKL. The CDR3 runs to 14 residues. Here the CDR3 DNA reads TGCGCCAGCAGCATACTGGGAGACAGCTATGGCTACACCTTC. Translating it yields CASSILGDSYGYTF.

V is TRBV9 and J is TRBJ1-2, with no clear D. CDR1 and CDR2 from the germline V gene are SGDLS and YYNGEE. Trimming pared 2 bases from V and 4 bases from J, leaving 27 bases between. The CDR3 contains 19 residues. The CDR3 region has the DNA TGTGCCAGCAGCGTTCTTAGTTTTCCCCGCACTGGTATGGGCTATGGCTACACCTTC. It codes for CASSVLSFPRTGMGYGYTF.

V is TRBV7-9 and J is TRBJ2-7; 7 bases are a match to TRBD1. The length of the CDR3 is 16 residues. Germline loops: CDR1 SEHNR, CDR2 FQNEAQ (reference sequence). V was clipped by 2 bases and J by 4 bases; unmatched bases: 11. CDR3 bases: TGTGCCAGCAGCTTACCACGGACAGGTCCCGGGTACGAGCAGTACTTC. Translated, it gives CASSLPRTGPGYEQYF.

To note about this clone: Other DNA sequences within the sample encode an identical CDR3. The chain has TRBV2 and TRBJ2-3; unclear D gene. V was clipped by 2 bases and J by 2 bases, with 5 bases between them. The CDR3 runs 13 residues. CDR1 is SNHLY and CDR2 is FYNNEI in the germline V gene. The CDR3 is CASSEIATDTQYF. CDR3 in DNA: TGTGCCAGCAGTGAAATAGCCACAGATACGCAGTATTTT.

The CDR3 sequence is CATSRNRGGPEAFF. As DNA, the CDR3 is TGTGCCACCAGCAGAAACAGGGGAGGTCCTGAAGCTTTCTTT. The V gene is TRBV15, the J gene TRBJ1-1, with 7 bases aligning to TRBD1. The CDR3 length is 14 residues. J was trimmed by 6 bases and V by 2 bases; bases with no gene match: 6. CDR1 and CDR2 from the germline V gene are LNHNV and YYDKDF (reference sequence).

CDR3 sequence (DNA): TGCGCCAGCAGCCTCCTCGTGGGGACAGGTGGTGCGTACGAGCAGTACTTC. Translated, it gives CASSLLVGTGGAYEQYF. The J gene is TRBJ2-7, the V gene TRBV4-1, with TRBD1 identical over 8 bases. The germline gives CDR1 MGHRA, CDR2 YSYEKL. V was pared by 4 bases and J by 4 bases, with 15 bases of the junction left unmatched. This CDR3 has 17 amino acids.